This T cell receptor beta chain originates from a study of blood T cell repertoires in COVID-19. At the level of the study: Samples representing acute and convalescent COVID-19 were sourced from the United States, Italy and Spain. PBMCs, B-cell-depleted T cells, or T cells were the source of the cDNA or gDNA that made up the material.

Trimming took 2 bases from V and 4 from J, leaving 12 bases between them. CDR1 is MNHNS, CDR2 SASEGT, per germline. This CDR3 contains 15 residues. As processed by the authors: Counts of nucleated cells, estimated from reference gene primer amplification, were obtained. Libraries were prepared by immunoSEQ multiplex PCR; TCRdb keeps only in-frame clonotypes and omits some of them. V and J calls and clone size come straight from that table; D and trimming were deduced from the DNA. This table holds 200,000 to 250,000 clones, around 81% found once. This clone has a single count. The sequencing sample was made of peripheral blood. The chain couples TRBV6-1 to TRBJ1-3, with D perhaps TRBD1 (6 bases). The clonotype comes from a woman aged 65 to 85 with acute or convalescent COVID-19. In DNA, the CDR3 is TGTGCCAGCAGTGAACTGGGGGCGAACGGAAACACCATATATTTT. This encodes CASSELGANGNTIYF.